This T cell receptor (beta chain) was recorded in a study of OX40 agonist ivuxolimab in advanced cancers. Overall study: With ivuxolimab, an agonistic anti-OX40 (CD134) antibody, patients were treated. Across the patients, intravenous ivuxolimab was delivered every 2 weeks at 0.01 to 10 mg/kg.

Measured with immunoSEQ multiplex PCR; TCRdb has only the in-frame clones, and not every one. The sample comprises about 65,000 clones, around 86% of which are singletons, and over 0.35% rests with the top ten. Study-level findings and limits: CD4+ and CD8+ blood T cells expanded clonally by week 6 at 0.1 to 3.0 mg/kg.

Exclusion applied to patients with autoimmune disease history or systemic immunosuppression. The CDR3 is 14 residues long. CDR1 is SGDLS, CDR2 YYNGEE, per germline. Trimming took 3 bases from V and 0 from J, leaving 10 bases between them. A note on this clone: What it binds is unknown.

The sequence was obtained from an adult with an advanced solid tumor such as melanoma, head and neck, liver or kidney cancer. The chain carries TRBV9 and TRBJ2-7, with unresolved D. Sequenced material: CD4+ or CD8+ T cells sorted from blood, taken in a trial of the OX40 agonist ivuxolimab. The CDR3 is CASSATVNSYEQYF. The CDR3 DNA sequence: TGTGCCAGCAGCGCAACAGTTAACTCCTACGAGCAGTACTTC.